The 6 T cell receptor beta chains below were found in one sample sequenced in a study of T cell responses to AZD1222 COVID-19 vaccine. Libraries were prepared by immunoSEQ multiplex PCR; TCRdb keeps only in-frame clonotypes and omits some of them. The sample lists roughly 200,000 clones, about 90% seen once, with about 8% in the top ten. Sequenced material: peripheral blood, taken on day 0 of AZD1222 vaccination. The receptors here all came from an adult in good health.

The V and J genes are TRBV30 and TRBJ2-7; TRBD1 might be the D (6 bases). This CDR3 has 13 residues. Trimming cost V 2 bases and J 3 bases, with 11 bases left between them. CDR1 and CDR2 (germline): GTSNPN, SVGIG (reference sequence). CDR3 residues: CAWSPDSHYEQYF. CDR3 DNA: TGTGCCTGGAGTCCGGACAGCCACTACGAGCAGTACTTC.

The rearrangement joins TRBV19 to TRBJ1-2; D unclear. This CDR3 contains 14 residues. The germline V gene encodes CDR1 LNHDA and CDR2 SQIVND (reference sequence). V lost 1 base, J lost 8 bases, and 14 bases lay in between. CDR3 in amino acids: CASSIVGGVNGYTF. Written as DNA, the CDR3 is TGTGCCAGTAGTATAGTAGGCGGAGTCAACGGCTACACCTTC.

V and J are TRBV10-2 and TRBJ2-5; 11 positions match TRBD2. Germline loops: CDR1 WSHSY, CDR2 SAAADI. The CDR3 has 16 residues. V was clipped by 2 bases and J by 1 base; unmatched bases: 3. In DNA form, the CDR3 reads TGCGCCAGCAGTGAGAGACTAGCGGGATTCCAAGAGACCCAGTACTTC. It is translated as CASSERLAGFQETQYF.

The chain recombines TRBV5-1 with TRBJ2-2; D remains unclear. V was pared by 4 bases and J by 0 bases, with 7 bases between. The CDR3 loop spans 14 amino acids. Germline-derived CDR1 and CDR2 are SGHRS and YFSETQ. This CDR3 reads CASSGRPNTGELFF. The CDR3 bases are TGCGCCAGCAGCGGCCGACCGAACACCGGGGAGCTGTTTTTT.

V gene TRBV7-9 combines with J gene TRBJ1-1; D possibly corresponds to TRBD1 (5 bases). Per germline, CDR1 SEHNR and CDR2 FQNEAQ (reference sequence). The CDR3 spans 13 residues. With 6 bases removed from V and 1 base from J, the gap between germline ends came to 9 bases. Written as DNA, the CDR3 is TGTGCCAGCAGACCCGACAGGAACACTGAAGCTTTCTTT. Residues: CASRPDRNTEAFF.

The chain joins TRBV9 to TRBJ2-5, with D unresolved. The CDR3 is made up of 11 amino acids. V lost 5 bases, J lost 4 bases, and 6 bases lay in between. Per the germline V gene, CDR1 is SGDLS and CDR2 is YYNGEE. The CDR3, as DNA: TGTGCCAGCAGACGGTTAGAGACCCAGTACTTC. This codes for CASRRLETQYF.